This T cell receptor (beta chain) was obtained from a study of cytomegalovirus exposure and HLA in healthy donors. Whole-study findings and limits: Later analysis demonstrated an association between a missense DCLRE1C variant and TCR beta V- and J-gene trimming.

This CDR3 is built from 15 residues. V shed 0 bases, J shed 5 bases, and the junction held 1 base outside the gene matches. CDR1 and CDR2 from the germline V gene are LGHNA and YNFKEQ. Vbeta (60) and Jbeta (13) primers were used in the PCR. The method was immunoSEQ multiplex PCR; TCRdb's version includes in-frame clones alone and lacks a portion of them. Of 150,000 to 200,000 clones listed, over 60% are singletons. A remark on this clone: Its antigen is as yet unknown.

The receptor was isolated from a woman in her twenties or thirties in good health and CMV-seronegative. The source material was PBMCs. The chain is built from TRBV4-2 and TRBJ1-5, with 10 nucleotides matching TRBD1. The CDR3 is CASSQDGQGDQPQHF. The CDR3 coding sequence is TGTGCCAGCAGCCAAGATGGACAGGGGGATCAGCCCCAGCATTTT.